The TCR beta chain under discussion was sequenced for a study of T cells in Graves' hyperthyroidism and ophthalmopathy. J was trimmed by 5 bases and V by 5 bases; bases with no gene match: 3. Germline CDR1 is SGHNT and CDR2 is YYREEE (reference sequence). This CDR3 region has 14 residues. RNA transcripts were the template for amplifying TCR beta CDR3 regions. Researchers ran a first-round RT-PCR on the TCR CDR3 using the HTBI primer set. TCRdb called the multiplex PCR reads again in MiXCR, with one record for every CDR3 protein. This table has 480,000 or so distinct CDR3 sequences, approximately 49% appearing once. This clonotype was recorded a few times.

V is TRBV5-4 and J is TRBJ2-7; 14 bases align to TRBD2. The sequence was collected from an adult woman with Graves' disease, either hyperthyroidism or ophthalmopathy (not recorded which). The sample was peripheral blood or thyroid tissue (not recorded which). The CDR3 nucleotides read TGTGCCAGCAGGGCGACTAGCGGGAGGGACGAGCAGTACTTC. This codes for CASRATSGRDEQYF.